The 20 T cell receptor beta chains presented below share a single source sample, sequenced in a study of blood T cells in healthy people across ages (dated by TCRdb to between 2015 and 2017). Library method: 5' RACE. Data came from an Illumina HiSeq 2500. A second 7 to 11 cycle PCR used a sample-barcoded 5' primer and a J-beta primer mix. The public reads were reanalyzed by TCRdb: fastp trimming at Q25, MiXCR alignment, in-frame beta chains only. Each CDR3 protein appears once, grouped with its most common genes and DNA. This sample lists 1.5 million to 2 million distinct CDR3 sequences; about 49% were detected once. Less than 2.5% of the sample lies in the top ten. The material sequenced was blood. These receptors all stem from a woman aged 40 to 50 in good health.

The chain employs TRBV18 and TRBJ2-3; the D is unclear. V shed 1 base and J shed 0 bases, with 8 bases lying between them. In germline, CDR1 is KGHSH, CDR2 LQKENI. CDR3 length: 15 amino acids. Here the CDR3 reads CASSPQTSSTDTQYF. CDR3 nucleotides: TGTGCCAGCTCACCACAAACCAGCAGCACAGATACGCAGTATTTT.

This clonotype has more than one count but fewer than ten. This chain connects TRBV21-1 to TRBJ2-7; TRBD2, the table's D call, lacks a check against the DNA. TRBV21-1 is listed as a pseudogene. This CDR3 is built from 19 residues. CDR3 protein: CASSELLAGFPRSSYEQYF. The CDR3 DNA follows: TGTGCCAGCAGCGAACTACTAGCGGGGTTCCCCCGATCCTCTTACGAGCAGTACTTC.

The CDR3 region is CASSSGSIYGYTF. In DNA, the CDR3 is TGTGCCAGCAGCTCCGGGTCCATCTATGGCTACACCTTC. The chain joins TRBV5-6 to TRBJ1-2; D gene unclear. Germline assignment: CDR1 SGHDT and CDR2 YYEEEE. This CDR3 is 13 amino acids long. V was cut by 3 bases and J by 4 bases, with 10 bases left in between.

This chain uses TRBV2 with TRBJ2-7, with D maybe TRBD2 (6 bases). The V gene's germline CDR1 is SNHLY and CDR2 FYNNEI. The CDR3 covers 16 residues. V was clipped by 3 bases and J by 0 bases, with 15 bases between them. The CDR3 region is CASSEPGTSISYEQYF. CDR3 nucleotide sequence: TGTGCCAGCAGTGAGCCTGGGACTTCGATCTCCTACGAGCAGTACTTC.

The chain combines TRBV15 with TRBJ2-1, with D unclear. CDR1 and CDR2 from the germline V gene are LNHNV and YYDKDF (reference sequence). The CDR3 length is 14 residues. V dropped 3 bases and J dropped 5 bases, with 11 bases sitting between them. In nucleotides, the CDR3 is TGTGCCACCAGCAGCTGGGTGGACGACAATGAGCAGTTCTTC. It is translated as CATSSWVDDNEQFF.

The chain couples TRBV14 to TRBJ2-7; D remains ambiguous. Germline CDR1 is SGHDN and CDR2 is FVKESK. V was cut by 4 bases and J by 2 bases, with 12 bases left in between. CDR3 size: 14 residues. CDR3 sequence (DNA): TGTGCCAGCAGCCGTCAAGGGCCTCCCTACGAGCAGTACTTC. Its translation is CASSRQGPPYEQYF.

J is TRBJ2-3 and V is TRBV7-2, with D possibly being TRBD1 or TRBD2 (5 bases each). This CDR3 region has 16 residues. V shed 1 base and J shed 2 bases, with 13 bases lying between them. Germline V gene data show CDR1 as SGHTA and CDR2 as FQGNSA. This chain's CDR3 is CASSLGGGAFTDTQYF. CDR3 coding DNA: TGTGCCAGCAGCTTAGGTGGGGGAGCTTTCACAGATACGCAGTATTTT.

The V gene is TRBV6-5, the J gene TRBJ1-4; D may be TRBD1 (5 bases). V lost 4 bases, J lost 0 bases, and 15 bases lay in between. The CDR3 has 17 residues. Germline V gene sequence: CDR1 MNHEY, CDR2 SVGAGI. CDR3 protein: CASSLQGGYATNEKLFF. CDR3 bases: TGTGCCAGCAGTTTGCAGGGAGGATACGCAACTAATGAAAAACTGTTTTTT.

The CDR3 spells CSAPGQGTEKLFF. As DNA, the CDR3 is TGCAGCGCCCCGGGACAGGGTACTGAAAAACTGTTTTTT. This chain uses TRBV29-1 with TRBJ1-4, with TRBD1 identical over 9 bases. CDR1 and CDR2 from the germline V gene are SQVTM and ANQGSEA. V dropped 7 bases and J dropped 7; count of bases not matched to a gene: 7. The CDR3 length is 13 residues.

The chain employs TRBV7-2 and TRBJ1-2; D may be TRBD1 (5 bases). The germline CDR1 and CDR2 sequences are SGHTA and FQGNSA. This CDR3 has 14 residues. V lost 1 base and J lost 4, with 10 bases in between. The CDR3 region is CASSLGRVLYGYTF. CDR3 DNA: TGTGCCAGCAGCTTAGGCAGGGTCCTCTATGGCTACACCTTC. Drawing the rest from reference TRBV7-2 and TRBJ1-2, the complete variable domain is GAGVSQSPSNKVTEKGKDVELRCDPISGHTALYWYRQSLGQGLEFLIYFQGNSAPDKSGLPSDRFSAERTGGSVSTLTIQRTQQEDSAVYLCASSLGRVLYGYTFGSGTRLTVV.

J is TRBJ1-6 and V is TRBV9, with 8 nucleotides matching TRBD1. V gave up 3 bases and J gave up 9 bases; unmatched junction bases: 8. CDR1 is SGDLS and CDR2 is YYNGEE in the germline V gene. The CDR3 has 15 amino acids. The chain's CDR3 is CASSETGQVGSPLHF. CDR3 bases: TGTGCCAGCAGCGAGACGGGACAGGTCGGTTCACCCCTCCACTTT.

This chain links TRBV2 with TRBJ2-5; TRBD2 agrees at 14 bases. From germline, CDR1 is SNHLY and CDR2 FYNNEI. This CDR3 is built from 15 residues. Trimming took 10 bases from V and 0 from J; bases not matched to a gene: 4. The CDR3 DNA is TGTGCCATCGGACTAGCGGGGGGACACCAAGAGACCCAGTACTTC. Translation gives CAIGLAGGHQETQYF. Together with reference TRBV2 and TRBJ2-5, the CDR3 gives the full variable domain: EPEVTQTPSHQVTQMGQEVILRCVPISNHLYFYWYRQILGQKVEFLVSFYNNEISEKSEIFDDQFSVERPDGSNFTLKIRSTKLEDSAMYFCAIGLAGGHQETQYFGPGTRLLVL.

The V call is TRBV14, the J call TRBJ2-3; 7 bases line up with TRBD1. The germline gives CDR1 SGHDN, CDR2 FVKESK. The trim removed 3 bases at V and 3 bases at J, leaving 15 bases unmatched. The CDR3 is made up of 18 amino acids. CDR3 DNA: TGTGCCAGCAGCCAGCCACTTCTCCGGGACAGAATTACAGATACGCAGTATTTT. It yields the protein CASSQPLLRDRITDTQYF.

The J gene is TRBJ2-3, the V gene TRBV28; 7 bases map to TRBD1. CDR1 MDHEN and CDR2 SYDVKM come from the germline V gene. This CDR3 has 16 amino acids. The J segment lost 1 base and the V segment lost 2 bases, leaving 6 bases of the junction unmatched. DNA of the CDR3: TGTGCCAGCAGTTTACCCCGAACAGGGGGCACAGATACGCAGTATTTT. Amino acids: CASSLPRTGGTDTQYF.

The chain combines TRBV4-2 with TRBJ2-1, with TRBD2 as a possible D gene (6 bases). This CDR3 region has 16 residues. Germline CDR1 LGHNA, CDR2 YNFKEQ. Deletions cut 1 base from V and 2 bases from J, with 12 bases between. The CDR3 DNA reads as TGTGCCAGCAGCCAAGCGCACCGGACTACCTACAATGAGCAGTTCTTC. This translates into CASSQAHRTTYNEQFF.

J is TRBJ1-1 and V is TRBV7-6, with D perhaps TRBD1 (6 bases). V dropped 3 bases and J dropped 3 bases, with 14 bases sitting between them. The CDR3 contains 15 residues. From germline, CDR1 is SGHVS and CDR2 FNYEAQ. DNA of the CDR3: TGTGCCAGCAGCTTGGGGGACACAATTGACACTGAAGCTTTCTTT. Protein: CASSLGDTIDTEAFF. Full variable domain (outside the CDR3, taken from reference TRBV7-6 and TRBJ1-1): GAGVSQSPRYKVTKRGQDVALRCDPISGHVSLYWYRQALGQGPEFLTYFNYEAQQDKSGLPNDRFSAERPEGSISTLTIQRTEQRDSAMYRCASSLGDTIDTEAFFGQGTRLTVV.

V gene TRBV7-3 combines with J gene TRBJ2-3; D is uncertain. The V gene lost 1 base and the J gene lost 0 bases, with 11 bases spanning the gap. Looked up from germline, CDR1 is SGHTA and CDR2 is FQGTGA. The CDR3 totals 16 residues. In nucleotides, the CDR3 is TGTGCCAGCAGCTTAAATTTAGGCTCTAGCACAGATACGCAGTATTTT. Its translation is CASSLNLGSSTDTQYF.

As to this clonotype: The junction shows a germline mismatch at one end, possibly a read error. The chain couples TRBV7-7 to TRBJ2-1; 8 bases map to TRBD2. The CDR3 extends over 16 amino acids. Germline assignment: CDR1 SSHAT and CDR2 FNYEAQ (reference sequence). CDR3 sequence reads: CASSLAPGLVGNEQFF. In DNA, the CDR3 is TGTGCTAGCAGCTTAGCCCCGGGACTAGTCGGCAATGAGCAGTTCTTC. Based on the CDR3 plus reference TRBV7-7 and TRBJ2-1, the full variable domain is GAGVSQSPRYKVTKRGQDVTLRCDPISSHATLYWYQQALGQGPEFLTYFNYEAQPDKSGLPSDRFSAERPEGSISTLTIQRTEQRDSAMYRCASSLAPGLVGNEQFFGPGTRLTVL.

The chain employs TRBV20-1 and TRBJ2-1, with D unclear. Germline loops: CDR1 DFQATT, CDR2 SNEGSKA (reference sequence). There are 16 residues in the CDR3. Deletions cut 3 bases from V and 0 bases from J, with 15 bases between. The CDR3 nucleotides are TGCAGTGCTAGTGCCATTGGAGCAAGCTCCTACAATGAGCAGTTCTTC. Translated, it gives CSASAIGASSYNEQFF.

This chain connects TRBV9 to TRBJ2-7; the D gene is possibly TRBD2 (6 bases). Germline V gene lookup returns CDR1 SGDLS and CDR2 YYNGEE. Trimming shortened V by 0 bases and J by 2 bases, and 12 bases separated the two germline ends. This CDR3 spans 15 amino acids. CDR3 coding DNA: TGTGCCAGCAGCGTAGGCGGGACTGGGCCCTACGAGCAGTACTTC. Amino acids: CASSVGGTGPYEQYF. The full variable domain, rest sourced from reference TRBV9 and TRBJ2-7, is DSGVTQTPKHLITATGQRVTLRCSPRSGDLSVYWYQQSLDQGLQFLIQYYNGEERAKGNILERFSAQQFPDLHSELNLSSLELGDSALYFCASSVGGTGPYEQYFGPGTRLTVT.